The present entry profiles one T cell receptor beta chain with its context. The data were taken from a study of blood T cell repertoires in COVID-19. Study as a whole: Researchers got acute and convalescent COVID-19 samples from the United States, Italy and Spain. From T cells, B-cell-depleted T cells, or PBMCs came the material, which was cDNA or gDNA.

Per the original data handling: Scientists estimated how many nucleated cells there were by amplifying reference gene primers. Assay used: immunoSEQ multiplex PCR; TCRdb lists only in-frame clones, some missing. V and J calls plus clone size are reproduced from that table; the DNA served to infer D and trimming. The repertoire consists of roughly 100,000 clones, with about 85% occurring once and the leading ten covering 4% to 5%. This CDR3 has 11 residues. Trimming left V 11 bases short and J 0 bases short, with 6 bases between. CDR1 is KGHSH and CDR2 is LQKENI in the germline V gene. The rearrangement joins TRBV18 to TRBJ2-3, with TRBD2 as a possible D gene (6 bases). This TCR was recovered from a man over 45 with acute or convalescent COVID-19. The sequencing sample was made of peripheral blood. The CDR3 nucleotides are TGTGCCGGGACTAGCACAGATACGCAGTATTTT. Translated: CAGTSTDTQYF.